This TCR beta chain is drawn from a study of cytomegalovirus exposure and HLA in healthy donors. PCR involved 60 Vbeta and 13 Jbeta primers. Per the original methods: An analysis that came later counted roughly 87 million unique TCR beta chains, some 11 million shared. This table comes from immunoSEQ multiplex PCR, and its TCRdb copy is limited to in-frame clones, with some not included. That table gives V, J and clone size, and the DNA gave D and trimming. The sample lists 60,000 to 90,000 clones, around two thirds occurring once. Study results and caveats: In an earlier analysis, in fewer than 700 donors, most V segments appeared productive either ~87% or ~30% of the time.

Remarks on this clone: The antigen is undetermined.

The origin of this receptor is a woman aged 45-60 years in good health and CMV-seropositive. Input material: PBMCs.

The CDR3 loop reads CASSVTGGPGTEAFF. In DNA, the CDR3 is TGTGCCAGCAGCGTAACAGGGGGGCCGGGCACTGAAGCTTTCTTT. The rearrangement links TRBV9 to TRBJ1-1, with 8 bases fitting TRBD1. CDR3 length equals 15 residues. V was clipped by 1 base and J by 4 bases; unmatched bases: 6. CDR1 and CDR2 from the germline V gene are SGDLS and YYNGEE.